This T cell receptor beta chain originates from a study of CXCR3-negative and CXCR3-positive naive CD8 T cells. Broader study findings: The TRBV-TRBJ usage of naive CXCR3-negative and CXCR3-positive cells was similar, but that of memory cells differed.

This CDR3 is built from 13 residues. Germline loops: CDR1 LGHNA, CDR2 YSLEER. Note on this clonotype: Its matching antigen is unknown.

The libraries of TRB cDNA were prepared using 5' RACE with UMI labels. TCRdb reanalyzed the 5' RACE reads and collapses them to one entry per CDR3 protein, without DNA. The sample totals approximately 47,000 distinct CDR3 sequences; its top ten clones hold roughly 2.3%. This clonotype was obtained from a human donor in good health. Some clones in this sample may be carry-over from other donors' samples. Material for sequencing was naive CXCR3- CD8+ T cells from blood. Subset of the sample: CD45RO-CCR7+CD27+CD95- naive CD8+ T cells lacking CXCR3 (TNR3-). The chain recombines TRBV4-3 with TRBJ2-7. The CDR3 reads CASSQDPTWEQYF.